These 12 T cell receptor beta chains came from one sample sequenced in a study of blood T cell repertoires in COVID-19. Only in-frame clones appear in the TCRdb table, and some are missing; sequencing was by immunoSEQ multiplex PCR. The sample consists of about 76,000 clones, roughly 84% of them appearing once. Sequencing input: peripheral blood. These receptors originate from a man aged 55 to 70 with COVID-19, enrolled during active disease.

A remark on this clone: Sequence at one end of the junction differs from germline and may be a read error. The CDR3 coding sequence is TGTGCCGGCAGCCCAAGTGAGGGCACAGATACGCAGTATTTT. This sequence encodes CAGSPSEGTDTQYF. The J gene is TRBJ2-3, the V gene TRBV3-1 (or the pseudogene TRBV3-2); unclear D gene. The V gene's germline CDR1 is LGHDT and CDR2 YNNKEL (reference sequence). CDR3 size: 14 residues.

The genes are TRBV5-1 and TRBJ2-2, with D possibly TRBD1 on 5 matching bases. Trimming removed 4 bases at V and 4 bases at J, with 17 bases between. This CDR3 is built from 16 residues. Looked up from germline, CDR1 is SGHRS and CDR2 is YFSETQ. The CDR3 DNA reads TGCGCCAGCAGCCCAAATTCCAGGGAAATCACCGGGGAGCTGTTTTTT. As protein: CASSPNSREITGELFF. The entire variable domain, with the rest obtained from reference TRBV5-1 and TRBJ2-2, is as follows: KAGVTQTPRYLIKTRGQQVTLSCSPISGHRSVSWYQQTPGQGLQFLFEYFSETQRNKGNFPGRFSGRQFSNSRSEMNVSTLELGDSALYLCASSPNSREITGELFFGEGSRLTVL.

This CDR3 reads CASSHKTGASSYEQYF. DNA of the CDR3: TGTGCCAGCAGCCACAAGACAGGGGCAAGCTCCTACGAGCAGTACTTC. The chain couples TRBV14 to TRBJ2-7, with 8 bases fitting TRBD1. With V trimmed by 3 bases and J by 0 bases, 7 bases remained unmatched. CDR3 length equals 16 residues. Germline V gene sequence: CDR1 SGHDN, CDR2 FVKESK.

Note on this clone: The identical CDR3 is also encoded by other nucleotide sequences in the sample. V usage is TRBV3-1 (or the pseudogene TRBV3-2) and J usage is TRBJ1-5; the D gene is possibly TRBD1 (6 bases). The CDR3 sequence is 14 residues long. Trimming left V 5 bases short and J 3 bases short, with 11 bases between. CDR1 and CDR2 from the germline V gene are LGHDT and YNNKEL (reference sequence). CDR3 residues: CASSLQGPNQPQHF. The CDR3 nucleotides are TGTGCCAGCAGCTTACAGGGTCCCAATCAGCCCCAGCATTTT.

This clone was recorded only once. The J gene is TRBJ2-3, the V gene TRBV7-2; 8 bases map to TRBD2. The V and J ends lost 2 bases and 8 bases, in that order; junction bases with no gene match: 15. The V gene's germline CDR1 is SGHTA and CDR2 FQGNSA. The CDR3 extends over 17 amino acids. In DNA form, the CDR3 reads TGTGCCAGCAGCTTACCGGCCGGGACTAGTTCTGGGGGTACGCAGTATTTT. It translates to CASSLPAGTSSGGTQYF.

This clone was detected only once. The J gene is TRBJ2-5, the V gene TRBV29-1; 8 nucleotides align to TRBD2. This CDR3 is 14 amino acids long. Germline trimming cut 7 bases from V and 4 bases from J; bases unmatched to any gene: 11. From germline, CDR1 is SQVTM and CDR2 ANQGSEA. This chain's CDR3 is CSALYRAGGETQYF. The CDR3 coding sequence is TGCAGCGCCCTTTACAGGGCGGGGGGAGAGACCCAGTACTTC.

The rearrangement uses TRBV5-1 and TRBJ2-2; D is possibly TRBD2 (7 bases). Trimming pared 6 bases from V and 3 bases from J, leaving 15 bases between. The CDR3 is 15 amino acids. Germline V gene lookup returns CDR1 SGHRS and CDR2 YFSETQ. CDR3 amino acids: CASTRGAIDTGELFF. DNA for the CDR3: TGCGCCAGCACCCGGGGGGCGATTGACACCGGGGAGCTGTTTTTT. Supplemented by reference TRBV5-1 and TRBJ2-2, the full variable domain reads KAGVTQTPRYLIKTRGQQVTLSCSPISGHRSVSWYQQTPGQGLQFLFEYFSETQRNKGNFPGRFSGRQFSNSRSEMNVSTLELGDSALYLCASTRGAIDTGELFFGEGSRLTVL.

The chain carries TRBV30 and TRBJ1-3; no definite D call. Trimming took 4 bases from V and 0 from J, leaving 7 bases between them. CDR3 length: 13 amino acids. CDR1 and CDR2 from the germline V gene are GTSNPN and SVGIG (reference sequence). The DNA for the CDR3 is TGTGCCTGGAATATCTACTCTGGAAACACCATATATTTT. Protein sequence: CAWNIYSGNTIYF.

The chain uses TRBV2 and TRBJ2-3, with D possibly matching TRBD1 (6 bases). Trimming stripped 6 bases from V and 1 base from J, with 14 bases between. Germline loops: CDR1 SNHLY, CDR2 FYNNEI. The CDR3 has 15 residues. The CDR3 sequence: CASRLQGLGTDTQYF. The DNA of the CDR3 is TGTGCCAGCAGGCTCCAGGGGTTAGGCACAGATACGCAGTATTTT.

The chain carries TRBV28 and TRBJ1-2; 8 bases are a match to TRBD1. Germline V gene sequence: CDR1 MDHEN, CDR2 SYDVKM. This CDR3 is 16 amino acids long. The V segment lost 2 bases and the J segment 6 bases; nucleotides outside the gene matches: 11. The CDR3 loop reads CASSLEGAGGSNGYTF. The CDR3 nucleotides read TGTGCCAGCAGTTTAGAGGGGGCAGGGGGCTCCAATGGCTACACCTTC.

In its sample, this clone was seen once. V is TRBV24-1 and J is TRBJ2-1, with 7 bases that match TRBD1. This CDR3 has 16 residues. Per germline, CDR1 KGHDR and CDR2 SFDVKD. The V segment lost 4 bases and the J segment 4 bases; nucleotides outside the gene matches: 9. The CDR3 DNA reads TGTGCCACCAGTGACACACAGGGGAATATTTACAATGAGCAGTTCTTC. Its translation is CATSDTQGNIYNEQFF.

The chain links TRBV12-3 or TRBV12-4 to TRBJ2-1, with TRBD2 as a possible D gene (5 bases). The germline V and J ends were trimmed by 5 bases and 13 bases, with 12 bases remaining between them. CDR3 length: 11 residues. In nucleotides, the CDR3 is TGTGCCAGCAGTGCGACTCGGGATCAGTTCTTC. Its protein is CASSATRDQFF.